This entry features one T cell receptor beta chain sequence. V was clipped by 1 base and J by 5 bases, with 24 bases between them. The CDR3 loop spans 19 amino acids. The germline V gene has CDR1 LGHNA and CDR2 YSLEER. Profiled with immunoSEQ multiplex PCR; TCRdb holds only in-frame clones, not every one. The sample carries 130,000 to 150,000 clones, 88% recorded once. Participants were placed into cohorts based on the clinical history they reported. The data originate from a study of blood T cell repertoires in COVID-19. About the research overall: The samples span acute and convalescent COVID-19 from the United States, Italy and Spain.

Sequences were obtained from PBMCs or T cells enriched from blood (not recorded which). The chain recombines TRBV4-3 with TRBJ2-1, with D perhaps TRBD2 (5 bases). This receptor was taken from a woman aged 30 to 39 with acute COVID-19. The DNA of the CDR3 is TGCGCCAGCAGCCAAGGGGGAGAACCTGTACAAGGCTCGGACAATGAGCAGTTCTTC. Its protein is CASSQGGEPVQGSDNEQFF.